These T cell receptor beta chains were read from a single sample in a study of shared clonotypes between healthy human individuals. Libraries were prepared by immunoSEQ multiplex PCR; TCRdb keeps only in-frame clonotypes and omits some of them. The data hold millions of clones, with approximately 95% observed a single time. Sequenced sample: naive CD4+ T cells sorted from blood. The receptors derive from a man aged 18 to 35 in good health. Each CDR3 is given with its conserved first and last residue. D genes are given only for firm matches. Clone size appears in some rows only: once, few, many, or a class for an expanded clone.

D,V,size,J,CDR3,DNA
-,TRBV6-5,-,TRBJ1-6,CASSWRRNSPLHF,TGTGCCAGCAGTTGGAGGAGGAATTCACCCCTCCACTTT
TRBD1,TRBV27,-,TRBJ2-7,CASSTRDRGHEQYF,TGTGCCAGCAGTACCCGGGACAGGGGCCACGAGCAGTACTTC
TRBD2,TRBV10-3,-,TRBJ2-1,CAISAGTSGAGEQFF,TGTGCCATCAGTGCTGGGACTAGCGGGGCAGGTGAGCAGTTCTTC
-,TRBV5-8,once,TRBJ2-1,CASSSLPIAFF,TGTGCCAGCAGCTCCCTCCCAATTGCGTTCTTC
-,TRBV10-3,-,TRBJ1-2,CAISVGGPYGYTF,TGTGCCATCAGTGTGGGGGGACCGTATGGCTACACCTTC
TRBD1,TRBV15,-,TRBJ1-5,CATSSNTGAAQPQHF,TGTGCCACCAGCTCCAATACAGGGGCAGCCCAGCCCCAGCATTTT
TRBD2,TRBV19,-,TRBJ2-7,CASSIRSGDPYEQYF,TGTGCCAGTAGTATACGGAGCGGGGACCCCTACGAGCAGTACTTC
-,TRBV30,-,TRBJ2-7,CAWSGLSAEQYF,TGTGCCTGGAGTGGGCTTTCGGCCGAGCAGTACTTC
-,TRBV6-5,-,TRBJ1-4,CASSPGRRTEKLFF,TGTGCCAGCAGCCCGGGACGGCGAACCGAAAAACTGTTTTTT
TRBD1,TRBV27,-,TRBJ1-3,CASSPRTGMSGNTIYF,TGTGCCAGCAGCCCCAGGACAGGGATGTCTGGAAACACCATATATTTT
TRBD1,TRBV7-3,-,TRBJ2-5,CASSVKPTTGGQETQYF,TGTGCCAGCAGCGTTAAGCCTACGACAGGGGGCCAAGAGACCCAGTACTTC
-,TRBV5-6,-,TRBJ2-7,CASSLASLSSYEQYF,TGTGCCAGCAGCTTGGCAAGCTTGAGCTCCTACGAGCAGTACTTC
-,TRBV28,-,TRBJ1-5,CASSLQGLNQPQHF,TGTGCCAGCAGTTTACAGGGTCTTAATCAGCCCCAGCATTTT
-,TRBV30,-,TRBJ2-7,CAWSVSQGRHF,TGTGCCTGGAGTGTCTCACAGGGAAGGCACTTC
-,TRBV6-1,-,TRBJ2-5,CASSGSLLGETQYF,TGTGCCAGCAGTGGCAGCTTACTTGGGGAGACCCAGTACTTC
TRBD2,TRBV29-1,-,TRBJ2-1,CSVDRASGRNEQFF,TGCAGCGTTGACCGGGCTAGCGGGAGGAATGAGCAGTTCTTC
TRBD1,TRBV6-1,-,TRBJ2-1,CASSEGTGVVNEQFF,TGTGCCAGCAGTGAGGGGACAGGGGTGGTCAATGAGCAGTTCTTC
TRBD2,TRBV5-4,-,TRBJ2-3,CASSLEGLGSDTQYF,TGTGCCAGCAGTCTGGAGGGACTAGGATCTGATACGCAGTATTTT
TRBD1,TRBV27,-,TRBJ1-1,CASSRLSGTANTEAFF,TGTGCCAGCAGTCGTTTGTCCGGGACAGCGAACACTGAAGCTTTCTTT
-,TRBV10-1,-,TRBJ2-2,CASSPSVGAANTGELFF,TGCGCCAGCAGTCCGTCTGTCGGGGCAGCGAACACCGGGGAGCTGTTTTTT
TRBD1,TRBV6-4,-,TRBJ1-1,CASRRQGSNTEAFF,TGTGCCAGCAGAAGACAGGGATCGAACACTGAAGCTTTCTTT
-,TRBV4-3,-,TRBJ1-5,CASSQERYQPQHF,TGCGCCAGCAGCCAAGAGAGGTATCAGCCCCAGCATTTT
TRBD2,TRBV2,-,TRBJ2-1,CASSPGLAGGYNEQFF,TGTGCCAGCAGTCCGGGACTAGCGGGGGGCTACAATGAGCAGTTCTTC
-,TRBV7-3,-,TRBJ1-2,CASSLGPGTADGYTF,TGTGCCAGCAGCTTAGGACCCGGGACGGCTGATGGCTACACCTTC
TRBD1,TRBV4-1,-,TRBJ2-7,CASSQVTRTGLRSSYEQYF,TGCGCCAGCAGCCAAGTGACACGGACAGGGTTACGGAGCTCCTACGAGCAGTACTTC
-,TRBV28,-,TRBJ1-2,CASSQPGRGANYGYTF,TGTGCCAGCAGCCAACCGGGGAGGGGAGCTAACTATGGCTACACCTTC
TRBD1,TRBV5-1,-,TRBJ2-7,CASSWRQGSYPYEQYF,TGCGCCAGCAGCTGGCGACAGGGATCCTACCCCTACGAGCAGTACTTC
TRBD1,TRBV7-2,once,TRBJ2-5,CASSGQGGGVETQYF,TGTGCCAGCAGTGGACAGGGTGGAGGGGTTGAGACCCAGTACTTC
-,TRBV18,few,TRBJ1-1,CASSPSWLWTEAFF,TGTGCCAGCTCACCATCATGGTTGTGGACTGAAGCTTTCTTT
TRBD2,TRBV11-3,-,TRBJ2-2,CASSLGTSGYTGELFF,TGTGCCAGCAGCTTAGGGACTAGCGGGTACACCGGGGAGCTGTTTTTT
-,TRBV30,-,TRBJ1-1,CASIMGPANTEAFF,TGTGCCTCCATAATGGGGCCTGCAAATACTGAAGCTTTCTTT
TRBD1,TRBV4-3,-,TRBJ1-2,CASSQEMKGQAVYGYTF,TGCGCCAGCAGCCAAGAAATGAAGGGACAGGCCGTCTATGGCTACACCTTC
TRBD2,TRBV7-2,-,TRBJ2-7,CASSLAGTSGSAEQYF,TGTGCCAGCAGCTTAGCCGGGACTAGCGGGAGTGCTGAGCAGTACTTC
-,TRBV2,once,TRBJ1-2,CASSPSSSYGYTF,TGTGCCAGCAGCCCTAGTAGCAGTTATGGCTACACCTTC
-,TRBV5-1,-,TRBJ2-5,CASSGSPGQGQETQYF,TGCGCCAGCAGCGGCTCCCCGGGGCAGGGGCAAGAGACCCAGTACTTC
-,TRBV5-1,-,TRBJ1-1,CASSLDRDIRNTEAFF,TGCGCCAGCAGCTTAGATCGAGACATCAGGAACACTGAAGCTTTCTTT
TRBD1,TRBV7-9,-,TRBJ1-2,CASRSTGGYGGYTF,TGTGCCAGCAGGTCAACAGGGGGCTATGGTGGCTACACCTTC
TRBD1,TRBV30,-,TRBJ2-7,CASTGTAFGEQYF,TGTGCCTCTACCGGGACAGCCTTCGGCGAGCAGTACTTC